Listed here are 30 T cell receptor beta chains from one sample, sequenced in a study of blood T cell repertoires in COVID-19. TCRdb's table, derived via immunoSEQ multiplex PCR, lists solely in-frame clones and lacks some. The repertoire holds about 160,000 clones, with 80% to 90% as singletons. What was sequenced was peripheral blood. The origin of the receptors is an older woman who had recovered from COVID-19.

The J gene is TRBJ2-2, the V gene TRBV10-2, with TRBD1 identical over 9 bases. The V gene's germline CDR1 is WSHSY and CDR2 SAAADI. The CDR3 has 15 residues. The V and J ends lost 7 bases and 4 bases, in that order; junction bases with no gene match: 7. The CDR3: CASTADRGTTGELFF. The CDR3 DNA follows: TGCGCCAGCACGGCGGACAGGGGAACCACCGGGGAGCTGTTTTTT.

The J gene is TRBJ2-6, the V gene TRBV30; D might be TRBD2 (5 bases). Germline V gene data show CDR1 as GTSNPN and CDR2 as SVGIG (reference sequence). The germline V and J ends were trimmed by 6 bases and 0 bases, with 12 bases remaining between them. This CDR3 comprises 15 residues. CDR3 in amino acids: CACLSRDSGANVLTF. CDR3 nucleotide sequence: TGTGCCTGCCTATCCCGGGACTCTGGGGCCAACGTCCTGACTTTC. The full variable domain, its missing parts supplied by reference TRBV30 and TRBJ2-6, is SQTIHQWPATLVQPVGSPLSLECTVEGTSNPNLYWYRQAAGRGLQLLFYSVGIGQISSEVPQNLSASRPQDRQFILSSKKLLLSDSGFYLCACLSRDSGANVLTFGAGSRLTVL.

The V call is TRBV28, the J call TRBJ2-2, with D perhaps matching TRBD1 (6 bases). Looked up from germline, CDR1 is MDHEN and CDR2 is SYDVKM. The CDR3 contains 15 residues. V was cut by 7 bases and J by 6 bases, with 18 bases left in between. The CDR3 loop is CASKLQGLGPGELFF. CDR3 sequence (DNA): TGTGCCAGCAAGCTACAGGGTTTGGGGCCCGGGGAGCTGTTTTTT.

The rearrangement links TRBV6-4 to TRBJ1-2; 8 nucleotides line up with TRBD1. The junction had 4 bases not matched to a gene; V was cut back by 0 bases and J by 7 bases. The CDR3 runs 14 residues. CDR1 and CDR2 from the germline V gene are MRHNA and SNTAGT. CDR3 sequence (DNA): TGTGCCAGCAGTGACTCGGGCGGACAGGGTGGCTACACCTTC. Amino acid sequence: CASSDSGGQGGYTF.

The CDR3 is CASSQTGRVQETQYF. CDR3 in DNA: TGCGCCAGCAGCCAGACAGGTCGGGTCCAAGAGACCCAGTACTTC. The J gene is TRBJ2-5, the V gene TRBV4-1; maybe TRBD1 (6 bases). Germline-derived CDR1 and CDR2 are MGHRA and YSYEKL. There are 15 residues in the CDR3. V lost 3 bases and J lost 1, with 12 bases in between.

The rearrangement joins TRBV7-9 to TRBJ1-2, with D unclear. Germline V CDR1 and CDR2: SEHNR, FQNEAQ (reference sequence). V lost 2 bases and J 8 bases, leaving 15 bases between the germline ends. The CDR3 runs 14 residues. The CDR3 DNA reads TGTGCCAGCAGCTTACGAGGTTCACGCGAGGGCTACACCTTC. It encodes CASSLRGSREGYTF.

V gene TRBV30 combines with J gene TRBJ2-1; TRBD2 matches 8 bases. Trimming at V came to 2 bases and at J to 4 bases, leaving 1 base not matched to a gene. This CDR3 is built from 13 residues. Germline CDR1 is GTSNPN and CDR2 is SVGIG (reference sequence). CDR3 region: CAWSRGGYNEQFF. The CDR3 DNA sequence: TGTGCCTGGAGTCGCGGGGGGTACAATGAGCAGTTCTTC.

This chain uses TRBV7-8 with TRBJ1-3; 10 bases are a match to TRBD1. This CDR3 region has 15 residues. Trimming took 5 bases from V and 7 from J; bases not matched to a gene: 8. Germline V gene data show CDR1 as SGHVS and CDR2 as FQNEAQ. The CDR3 sequence is CASSPRDRGGNTIYF. In DNA form, the CDR3 reads TGTGCCAGCAGCCCGAGGGACAGGGGAGGTAACACCATATATTTT.

V usage is TRBV28 and J usage is TRBJ2-7, with TRBD1 as a possible D gene (6 bases). V lost 4 bases to trimming and J lost 4 bases, with 17 bases between them. The germline V gene encodes CDR1 MDHEN and CDR2 SYDVKM. The CDR3 runs 15 residues. The CDR3 DNA is TGTGCCAGCAGTTCTGGACAGCATAATCCGTACGAGCAGTACTTC. Protein product: CASSSGQHNPYEQYF.

This chain connects TRBV10-3 to TRBJ1-5, with D unclear. This CDR3 is 14 amino acids long. Trimming took off 5 bases at V and 1 base at J, with 9 bases between the two ends. Germline CDR1 reads ENHRY; CDR2 reads SYGVKD. Here the CDR3 reads CAISRSESNQPQHF. The CDR3 bases are TGTGCCATCAGTAGGTCGGAGAGCAATCAGCCCCAGCATTTT.

This sequence joins TRBV6-1 and TRBJ1-2; 7 bases match TRBD1. V trimming: 2 bases; J trimming: 1 base; junction bases outside the gene matches: 4. Germline V gene lookup returns CDR1 MNHNS and CDR2 SASEGT. CDR3 length: 15 residues. The CDR3 DNA reads TGTGCCAGCAGTGAACTCCAGGGGGGTAACTATGGCTACACCTTC. Translating gives CASSELQGGNYGYTF.

This chain connects TRBV3-1 (or the pseudogene TRBV3-2) to TRBJ2-1; 10 bases agree with TRBD1. Germline CDR1 LGHDT, CDR2 YNNKEL (reference sequence). The CDR3 sequence is 16 residues long. V shed 2 bases, J shed 10 bases, and the junction held 11 bases outside the gene matches. The CDR3 is CASSQKSQTGGLEQFF. The CDR3 bases are TGTGCCAGCAGCCAAAAAAGTCAGACAGGGGGCTTGGAGCAGTTCTTC.

The chain recombines TRBV4-2 with TRBJ2-3, with D possibly being TRBD2 (5 bases). Germline-derived CDR1 and CDR2 are LGHNA and YNFKEQ. The CDR3 length is 15 residues. Trimming removed 1 base at V and 3 bases at J, with 11 bases between. CDR3 in DNA: TGTGCCAGCAGCCAAGCAGCGGATCGGACAGATACGCAGTATTTT. This codes for CASSQAADRTDTQYF.

V is TRBV19 and J is TRBJ2-2; 13 bases line up with TRBD2. The CDR3 length is 22 residues. From germline, CDR1 is LNHDA and CDR2 SQIVND (reference sequence). J was trimmed by 2 bases and V by 4 bases; bases with no gene match: 19. The CDR3 region has the DNA TGTGCCAGTAGTAACCCCTGGGGCAGGGAGACTAGCGGGGGGCCTAACACCGGGGAGCTGTTTTTT. It translates to CASSNPWGRETSGGPNTGELFF.

The V and J genes are TRBV12-3 or TRBV12-4 and TRBJ2-2; D remains ambiguous. V gave up 6 bases and J gave up 4 bases, with 9 bases separating them. CDR3 length: 13 amino acids. This chain's CDR3 is CASRIASTGELFF. CDR3 in DNA: TGTGCCAGCAGAATTGCGTCCACCGGGGAGCTGTTTTTT.

The J gene is TRBJ1-1, the V gene TRBV12-3 or TRBV12-4; D perhaps matches TRBD1 (5 bases). Trimming took off 6 bases at V and 7 bases at J, with 15 bases between the two ends. This CDR3 spans 13 amino acids. The CDR3 loop is CASRPEFGGEAFF. CDR3 coding DNA: TGTGCCAGCAGGCCCGAGTTCGGGGGTGAAGCTTTCTTT.

This clone occurred a few times. A junction boundary mismatches the germline segment, possibly from a read error. The chain combines TRBV7-3 with TRBJ2-3; TRBD2 aligns across 10 bases. Looked up from germline, CDR1 is SGHTA and CDR2 is FQGTGA. CDR3 length equals 15 residues. The CDR3 sequence: CASSLTAGGPEIRYF. The CDR3 bases are TGTGCCAGCAGCTTAACAGCGGGGGGGCCAGAGATACGTTACTTT.

The chain uses TRBV28 and TRBJ2-4; TRBD1 is a possible D gene (6 bases). Germline CDR1 reads MDHEN; CDR2 reads SYDVKM. Trimming removed 1 base at V and 0 bases at J, with 22 bases between. This CDR3 comprises 20 residues. CDR3 sequence: CASSLFSLNSDRLAKNIQYF. Written as DNA, the CDR3 is TGTGCCAGCAGTTTATTCTCATTAAACTCGGACAGATTAGCCAAAAACATTCAGTACTTC.

There are a few counts of this clone. This chain connects TRBV6-5 to TRBJ2-1; 7 bases are shared with TRBD1. Trimming removed 5 bases from V and 8 bases from J; junction bases left unmatched: 12. From germline, CDR1 is MNHEY and CDR2 SVGAGI. This CDR3 has 15 amino acids. CDR3 loop: CASSRQGRHGDEQFF. CDR3 nucleotides: TGTGCCAGCAGTCGACAGGGAAGGCACGGGGATGAGCAGTTCTTC.

The chain carries TRBV19 and TRBJ2-3; D might be TRBD2 (7 bases). Trimming shortened V by 5 bases and J by 4 bases, and 19 bases separated the two germline ends. Germline CDR1 and CDR2: LNHDA and SQIVND (reference sequence). The CDR3 runs 16 residues. The CDR3: CASSLRGGWAPDTQYF. Here the CDR3 DNA reads TGTGCCAGTAGTCTCCGCGGGGGCTGGGCGCCAGATACGCAGTATTTT.

The V call is TRBV5-6, the J call TRBJ1-1; tentatively, D is TRBD1 (5 bases). V lost 1 base to trimming and J lost 4 bases, with 8 bases between them. Germline CDR1 and CDR2: SGHDT and YYEEEE. The CDR3 is made up of 13 amino acids. CDR3 region: CASSLRGITEAFF. In DNA form, the CDR3 reads TGTGCCAGCAGCTTGAGGGGTATCACTGAAGCTTTCTTT.

In DNA, the CDR3 is TGTGCCAGCAGTTACATGGGACAGACAGGGTCACCCCTCCACTTT. It translates to CASSYMGQTGSPLHF. This chain links TRBV6-5 with TRBJ1-6; TRBD1 matches at 7 bases. Germline V lookup: CDR1 MNHEY, CDR2 SVGAGI. The V and J ends lost 2 bases and 10 bases, in that order; junction bases with no gene match: 8. This CDR3 is 15 amino acids long.

This chain uses TRBV5-1 with TRBJ1-2, with 8 bases identical to TRBD1. The CDR3 extends over 15 amino acids. Germline CDR1 and CDR2: SGHRS and YFSETQ. J gave up 4 bases and V 0 bases, and 5 bases lay outside the gene matches. This CDR3 reads CASSLGGQAFYGYTF. The DNA of the CDR3 is TGCGCCAGCAGCTTGGGGGGACAGGCTTTCTATGGCTACACCTTC.

The J gene is TRBJ2-1, the V gene TRBV6-1; weak D call: TRBD2 (6 bases). The CDR3 is 15 residues long. The germline V and J ends were trimmed by 0 bases and 5 bases, with 11 bases remaining between them. Germline CDR1 is MNHNS and CDR2 is SASEGT. The CDR3 is CASSEAGGANNEQFF. DNA for the CDR3: TGTGCCAGCAGTGAAGCCGGCGGGGCCAACAATGAGCAGTTCTTC.

With respect to this clone: At the DNA level, this CDR3 is encoded by other sequences in the same sample as well. This chain connects TRBV6-5 to TRBJ2-7; possibly TRBD1 for D (7 bases). V was shortened by 5 bases and J by 3 bases, with 14 bases between the two germline ends. The length of the CDR3 is 14 residues. The germline V gene has CDR1 MNHEY and CDR2 SVGAGI. CDR3 sequence (DNA): TGTGCCAGCAGTCCGCGGGACAGCTTCTACGAGCAGTACTTC. It translates to CASSPRDSFYEQYF.

The V call is TRBV28, the J call TRBJ1-2; D is perhaps TRBD1 (6 bases). The V gene lost 4 bases and the J gene lost 3 bases, with 9 bases spanning the gap. Per germline, CDR1 MDHEN and CDR2 SYDVKM. This CDR3 contains 13 residues. As DNA, the CDR3 is TGTGCCAGCAGTTCCCAGGGGCACTATGGCTACACCTTC. Protein: CASSSQGHYGYTF.

J is TRBJ1-4 and V is TRBV28; TRBD1 aligns across 11 bases. CDR1 is MDHEN, CDR2 SYDVKM, per germline. This CDR3 contains 20 residues. Trimming cost V 3 bases and J 3 bases; bases outside gene matches: 15. The CDR3, as DNA: TGTGCCAGCAGTTTGCGGACAGGGGGCGGCTGGGCGATATCTAATGAAAAACTGTTTTTT. Translated: CASSLRTGGGWAISNEKLFF.

This rearrangement joins TRBV6-6 to TRBJ2-1, with 11 bases matching TRBD2. The ends lost 7 bases at V and 7 bases at J; junction bases unmatched: 6. In germline, CDR1 is MNHNY, CDR2 SVGAGI (reference sequence). The CDR3 has 14 amino acids. CDR3 coding DNA: TGTGCCAGCACCATAGCGGGGGGGCGGAATGAGCAGTTCTTC. It specifies CASTIAGGRNEQFF.

This clone has just one count. The rearrangement joins TRBV28 to TRBJ1-5, with unresolved D. V was pared by 7 bases and J by 0 bases, with 10 bases between. This CDR3 region has 14 residues. Germline V CDR1 and CDR2: MDHEN, SYDVKM. In DNA, the CDR3 is TGTGCCAGCAAGAACAGTTATAGCAATCAGCCCCAGCATTTT. Protein sequence: CASKNSYSNQPQHF.

J is TRBJ2-3 and V is TRBV6-5; no clear D gene. The V end was cut by 3 bases, the J end by 1 base, with 14 bases between. This CDR3 has 16 amino acids. The V gene's germline CDR1 is MNHEY and CDR2 SVGAGI. The CDR3 coding sequence is TGTGCCAGCAGTTATGGCTTGGCGGCCGGCACAGATACGCAGTATTTT. Amino acid sequence: CASSYGLAAGTDTQYF.